The 24 T cell receptor beta chains in this list originate from one sample, sequenced in a study of monozygotic twins with inflammatory bowel disease. TCRdb re-called the 5' RACE reads; every CDR3 protein appears as one record, without DNA. The sample totals approximately 400,000 distinct CDR3 sequences; its top ten clones hold 2.6%. The sequencing sample was made of blood. These receptors all stem from a human donor with ulcerative colitis or Crohn's disease, or a healthy co-twin of an affected twin (not recorded which).

This chain joins TRBV6-2 or TRBV6-3 and TRBJ1-5; the D gene TCRdb calls, TRBD1, cannot be checked with no DNA. CDR3 length: 17 amino acids. Germline values: CDR1 MNHEY, CDR2 SVGEGT. This CDR3 reads CASSLRPGPISNQPQHF.

This rearrangement joins TRBV5-1 to TRBJ2-7; the TCRdb D gene call, TRBD1, has no DNA to confirm it. This CDR3 has 14 residues. Per the germline V gene, CDR1 is SGHRS and CDR2 is YFSETQ. The CDR3 sequence: CASSLEGQFYEQYF.

The rearrangement links TRBV5-1 to TRBJ2-5; TCRdb picks TRBD1, but there is no DNA to check that call. CDR3 length: 13 amino acids. Per the germline V gene, CDR1 is SGHRS and CDR2 is YFSETQ. Here the CDR3 reads CASSQDSAETQYF.

This chain uses TRBV20-1 with TRBJ2-3; lacking DNA, the TRBD2 call made by TCRdb goes unchecked. The CDR3 loop spans 17 amino acids. From germline, CDR1 is DFQATT and CDR2 SNEGSKA (reference sequence). This chain's CDR3 is CSASPPPIAGGTDTQYF.

This chain uses TRBV7-9 with TRBJ2-3; the D call from TCRdb, TRBD1, cannot be confirmed without DNA. Germline V gene data show CDR1 as SEHNR and CDR2 as FQNEAQ (reference sequence). This CDR3 has 16 amino acids. The CDR3: CASSSVSGASTDTQYF.

This chain joins TRBV20-1 and TRBJ2-3; TCRdb's D gene call, TRBD1, goes unchecked for lack of DNA. The CDR3 runs 14 residues. Germline loops: CDR1 DFQATT, CDR2 SNEGSKA (reference sequence). CDR3: CSASWQGGTDTQYF.

The chain couples TRBV11-1 to TRBJ2-1; absent DNA, TCRdb's TRBD1 call cannot be checked. Germline-derived CDR1 and CDR2 are SGHAT and FQDESV (reference sequence). The CDR3 contains 16 residues. CDR3: CASSPPTAFTYNEQFF.

The chain links TRBV12-3 or TRBV12-4 to TRBJ2-7; the TCRdb call, TRBD1, lacks DNA for checking. CDR3 size: 14 residues. The chain's CDR3 is CASSFNRVSGEQYF.

This chain's CDR3 is CASSQVARDTQYF. V usage is TRBV4-2 and J usage is TRBJ2-3; TCRdb outputs TRBD1, but without DNA this stays unchecked. This CDR3 comprises 13 residues. CDR1 is LGHNA and CDR2 is YNFKEQ in the germline V gene.

The V and J genes are TRBV19 and TRBJ1-6; TCRdb proposes TRBD1, but this gene call is untestable without DNA. Per the germline V gene, CDR1 is LNHDA and CDR2 is SQIVND (reference sequence). The length of the CDR3 is 16 residues. CDR3 in amino acids: CASSIGIGGRDSPLHF.

This rearrangement joins TRBV7-9 to TRBJ1-5; without DNA, the TCRdb call of TRBD1 cannot be checked. Germline CDR1 and CDR2: SEHNR and FQNEAQ (reference sequence). CDR3 length: 15 residues. Here the CDR3 reads CASSGRDLSNQPQHF.

The J gene is TRBJ2-1, the V gene TRBV11-2; checking the TCRdb D call of TRBD1 is not possible without DNA. The CDR3 has 18 amino acids. Germline-derived CDR1 and CDR2 are SGHAT and FQNNGV. The CDR3 reads CASSFDSRRTRWYNEQFF.

This chain links TRBV20-1 with TRBJ1-5. The CDR3 length is 16 residues. Germline-derived CDR1 and CDR2 are DFQATT and SNEGSKA (reference sequence). The CDR3 reads CSARELGEGLNQPQHF.

The chain carries TRBV11-2 and TRBJ1-4; TCRdb lists TRBD1, though no DNA is available to test this call. The germline gives CDR1 SGHAT, CDR2 FQNNGV. The CDR3 runs to 19 residues. CDR3: CASSPIVGAPGATNEKLFF.

The chain carries TRBV5-5 and TRBJ2-5. From germline, CDR1 is SGHKS and CDR2 YYEKEE (reference sequence). The CDR3 has 15 amino acids. CDR3 amino acids: CASIRYSAPQETQYF.

This rearrangement joins TRBV7-2 to TRBJ2-7. This CDR3 spans 15 amino acids. Germline CDR1 reads SGHTA; CDR2 reads FQGNSA. CDR3 amino acids: CASSFSLARTYEQYF.

The chain is built from TRBV21-1 and TRBJ2-1. TRBV21-1 is a known pseudogene. The CDR3 is made up of 13 amino acids. The CDR3 reads CASSIPSDNEQFF.

This sequence joins TRBV6-1 and TRBJ1-2; TCRdb calls TRBD1, which cannot be checked without DNA. Germline V lookup: CDR1 MNHNS, CDR2 SASEGT. This CDR3 comprises 16 residues. The CDR3 protein is CASRQLRQGSNYGYTF.

The rearrangement uses TRBV5-4 and TRBJ2-2; TCRdb reports TRBD2, a call that lacks DNA to check it against. Germline V gene sequence: CDR1 SGHNT, CDR2 YYREEE (reference sequence). The CDR3 has 16 residues. The CDR3 here is CASSLLTSGNTGELFF.

The chain employs TRBV10-3 and TRBJ2-7; TCRdb's D gene call, TRBD1, goes unchecked for lack of DNA. Germline CDR1 reads ENHRY; CDR2 reads SYGVKD. The CDR3 runs to 14 residues. The CDR3 sequence is CAISGRQGDYEQYF.

The chain joins TRBV20-1 to TRBJ2-5. CDR1 is DFQATT, CDR2 SNEGSKA, per germline (reference sequence). The CDR3 is 11 amino acids. This chain's CDR3 is CSASMRETQYF.

This rearrangement joins TRBV4-2 to TRBJ2-7; the TCRdb D gene call, TRBD1, has no DNA to confirm it. The germline gives CDR1 LGHNA, CDR2 YNFKEQ. This CDR3 region has 17 residues. CDR3 in amino acids: CASSQAPGQGSSYEQYF.

The CDR3 loop reads CASSSNRGLAGETQYF. The rearrangement uses TRBV7-2 and TRBJ2-5; TCRdb selects TRBD2, and the lack of DNA leaves this call unchecked. This CDR3 has 16 residues. Per germline, CDR1 SGHTA and CDR2 FQGNSA.

V usage is TRBV6-5 and J usage is TRBJ2-1; the TCRdb call, TRBD1, lacks DNA for checking. The CDR3 is 19 amino acids. Germline V gene sequence: CDR1 MNHEY, CDR2 SVGAGI. The CDR3 loop reads CASSYSLGVRERGRNEQFF.